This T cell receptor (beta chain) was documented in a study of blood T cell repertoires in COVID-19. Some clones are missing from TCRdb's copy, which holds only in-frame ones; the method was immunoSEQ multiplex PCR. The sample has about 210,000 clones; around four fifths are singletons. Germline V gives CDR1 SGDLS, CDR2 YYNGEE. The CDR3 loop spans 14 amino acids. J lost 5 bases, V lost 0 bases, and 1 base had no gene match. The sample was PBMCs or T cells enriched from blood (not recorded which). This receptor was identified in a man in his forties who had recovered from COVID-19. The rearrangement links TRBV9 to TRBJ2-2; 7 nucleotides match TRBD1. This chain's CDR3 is CASSVGRGTGELFF. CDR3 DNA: TGTGCCAGCAGCGTAGGCAGGGGGACCGGGGAGCTGTTTTTT.